The 28 T cell receptor beta chains listed next were all sequenced from one sample in a study of T cells after yellow fever vaccination. MiXCR, run by TCRdb on the 5' RACE reads, gives a single entry per CDR3 protein. The sample lists some 560,000 distinct CDR3 sequences; about 15% were seen once. This specimen consisted of PBMCs, obtained around 5 days after the first yellow fever vaccination. All receptors come from a man younger than 35 who received the YFV17D yellow fever vaccine.

The chain uses TRBV20-1 and TRBJ2-7; TRBD1 matches at 11 bases. CDR1 DFQATT and CDR2 SNEGSKA come from the germline V gene (reference sequence). J lost 7 bases, V lost 4 bases, and 3 bases had no gene match. The CDR3 extends over 12 amino acids. The CDR3 region has the DNA TGCAGTGCTACGGACAGGGGGCGTGAGCAGTACTTC. It translates to CSATDRGREQYF.

The chain has TRBV7-2 and TRBJ2-3; 10 nucleotides match TRBD2. Trimming took 10 bases from V and 5 from J; bases not matched to a gene: 15. The germline V gene has CDR1 SGHTA and CDR2 FQGNSA. The CDR3 runs to 16 residues. This chain's CDR3 is CATARNSGGTGDTQYF. Here the CDR3 DNA reads TGTGCCACCGCCCGAAATAGCGGGGGGACGGGAGATACGCAGTATTTT.

The V and J genes are TRBV9 and TRBJ1-4, with TRBD1 as a possible D gene (5 bases). Germline V gene lookup returns CDR1 SGDLS and CDR2 YYNGEE. The CDR3 spans 15 residues. Trimming cost V 3 bases and J 3 bases, with 12 bases left between them. CDR3 nucleotides: TGTGCCAGCAGCGCCGAGGGGAGATCTAATGAAAAACTGTTTTTT. It codes for CASSAEGRSNEKLFF. Together with reference TRBV9 and TRBJ1-4, the CDR3 gives the full variable domain: DSGVTQTPKHLITATGQRVTLRCSPRSGDLSVYWYQQSLDQGLQFLIQYYNGEERAKGNILERFSAQQFPDLHSELNLSSLELGDSALYFCASSAEGRSNEKLFFGSGTQLSVL.

This chain joins TRBV12-3 or TRBV12-4 and TRBJ1-2, with a weak D call TRBD1 (5 bases). CDR3 length equals 17 residues. Between the trimmed V and J ends, which lost 3 bases and 0 bases, there was a span of 17 bases. The CDR3 DNA reads TGTGCCAGCAGTTTTTTTCCCGGGACGCAGTCTAACTATGGCTACACCTTC. Its protein product is CASSFFPGTQSNYGYTF.

In this sample, this clonotype turned up a few times. This sequence joins TRBV29-1 and TRBJ2-5, with D uncertain. Trimming took 4 bases from V and 5 from J, leaving 14 bases between them. The CDR3 totals 13 residues. From germline, CDR1 is SQVTM and CDR2 ANQGSEA. CDR3 in amino acids: CSVGHQYSETQYF. Written as DNA, the CDR3 is TGCAGCGTTGGACACCAGTATAGCGAGACCCAGTACTTC.

The J gene is TRBJ2-1, the V gene TRBV20-1; 10 positions match TRBD2. Losses at the gene ends were 6 bases for V and 9 bases for J; bases not matched to a gene: 11. Germline V lookup: CDR1 DFQATT, CDR2 SNEGSKA (reference sequence). This CDR3 has 14 residues. In nucleotides, the CDR3 is TGCAGTGCCCAGACTAGCGGGTCCAGGATTGAGCAGTTCTTC. This codes for CSAQTSGSRIEQFF.

This clonotype was seen a few times. The J gene is TRBJ2-3, the V gene TRBV6-5, with D perhaps TRBD2 (5 bases). This CDR3 comprises 19 residues. Germline CDR1 is MNHEY and CDR2 is SVGAGI. The V end was cut by 2 bases, the J end by 0 bases, with 21 bases between. CDR3 DNA sequence: TGTGCCAGCAGTTACGCGAGCGAACTAGGCCCCGGGAGCACAGATACGCAGTATTTT. Translating gives CASSYASELGPGSTDTQYF.

Only a few counts were recorded for this clonotype. The chain combines TRBV6-2 or TRBV6-3 with TRBJ2-3; 7 bases are a match to TRBD1. V lost 6 bases, J lost 5 bases, and 17 bases stayed unmatched. This CDR3 spans 17 amino acids. The germline CDR1 and CDR2 sequences are MNHEY and SVGEGT. CDR3 in amino acids: CASSYHPETGTVDTQYF. The CDR3 region has the DNA TGTGCCAGCAGCTACCACCCAGAGACAGGGACGGTAGATACGCAGTATTTT.

The V gene is TRBV20-1, the J gene TRBJ2-3; 16 bases are a match to TRBD2. This CDR3 has 15 amino acids. Trimming at V came to 5 bases and at J to 10 bases, leaving 9 bases not matched to a gene. The V gene's germline CDR1 is DFQATT and CDR2 SNEGSKA (reference sequence). CDR3: CSAPPPGLAGGSQYF. The DNA for the CDR3 is TGCAGTGCTCCCCCCCCGGGACTAGCGGGGGGGTCGCAGTATTTT.

This clonotype was observed a few times. The chain joins TRBV2 to TRBJ1-5; TRBD1 might be the D (6 bases). Germline CDR1 and CDR2: SNHLY and FYNNEI. The CDR3 is 17 residues long. The ends were cut back, 6 bases at V and 4 bases at J, with 22 bases in the middle. CDR3 bases: TGTGCCAGCAGGGAATCTACCGGGGGAGGGGGGAATCAGCCCCAGCATTTT. As protein: CASRESTGGGGNQPQHF.

This clonotype showed up just once. V usage is TRBV5-4 and J usage is TRBJ1-1, with D unresolved. CDR3 length equals 14 residues. Trimming stripped 2 bases from V and 1 base from J, with 9 bases between. Looked up from germline, CDR1 is SGHNT and CDR2 is YYREEE (reference sequence). The CDR3 sequence: CASSFRSGNTEAFF. In nucleotides, the CDR3 is TGTGCCAGCAGCTTCCGGTCAGGGAACACTGAAGCTTTCTTT.

This chain joins TRBV7-9 and TRBJ2-3, with 8 bases identical to TRBD1. CDR1 and CDR2 from the germline V gene are SEHNR and FQNEAQ (reference sequence). Trimming took 3 bases from V and 4 from J; bases not matched to a gene: 6. There are 15 residues in the CDR3. The CDR3 nucleotides read TGTGCCAGCAGCTTCCTACAGGGGGGAGCAGATACGCAGTATTTT. Translation: CASSFLQGGADTQYF.

The rearrangement links TRBV6-1 to TRBJ2-4; 9 positions match TRBD1. V trimming: 6 bases; J trimming: 6 bases; junction bases outside the gene matches: 6. CDR3 length: 14 amino acids. Per germline, CDR1 MNHNS and CDR2 SASEGT. The chain's CDR3 is CASRKGTGRNIQYF. In DNA form, the CDR3 reads TGTGCCAGCAGAAAGGGGACAGGGAGAAACATTCAGTACTTC.

The chain carries TRBV28 and TRBJ1-1, with 7 bases matching TRBD1. V dropped 6 bases and J dropped 2; count of bases not matched to a gene: 9. The CDR3 totals 15 residues. Germline CDR1 reads MDHEN; CDR2 reads SYDVKM. This chain's CDR3 is CASRHPDRVNTEAFF. The CDR3, as DNA: TGTGCCAGCAGGCACCCCGACAGGGTTAACACTGAAGCTTTCTTT.

The chain joins TRBV4-3 to TRBJ2-3; D ambiguous. The CDR3 totals 17 residues. Germline CDR1 reads LGHNA; CDR2 reads YSLEER. With 4 bases removed from V and 2 bases from J, the gap between germline ends came to 19 bases. The CDR3 here is CASSLTTSTPLTDTQYF. DNA of the CDR3: TGCGCCAGCAGCCTAACCACAAGCACTCCTCTCACAGATACGCAGTATTTT.

The chain couples TRBV7-9 to TRBJ2-2; the D is unclear. There are 12 residues in the CDR3. V lost 5 bases to trimming and J lost 5 bases, with 6 bases between them. Germline V gene data show CDR1 as SEHNR and CDR2 as FQNEAQ (reference sequence). The CDR3 DNA sequence: TGTGCCAGCAGCAAAGCAACCGGGGAGCTGTTTTTT. It translates to CASSKATGELFF.

This clonotype was picked up a small number of times. This sequence joins TRBV19 and TRBJ1-2, with a weak D call TRBD1 (5 bases). Germline-derived CDR1 and CDR2 are LNHDA and SQIVND (reference sequence). The CDR3 covers 13 residues. V lost 6 bases and J 5 bases, leaving 13 bases between the germline ends. Written as DNA, the CDR3 is TGTGCCAGTAGCCCCGAGGGGTGGTATGGCTACACCTTC. This encodes CASSPEGWYGYTF.

This clonotype has a handful of counts. The rearrangement uses TRBV6-1 and TRBJ1-1; D gene ambiguous. The CDR3 consists of 12 residues. Germline CDR1 MNHNS, CDR2 SASEGT. For the CDR3, the DNA is TGTGCTAGCTGGGGTTCGAACACTGAAGCTTTCTTT. It yields the protein CASWGSNTEAFF.

The chain uses TRBV2 and TRBJ2-7; the match to TRBD2 covers 7 bases. Germline assignment: CDR1 SNHLY and CDR2 FYNNEI. Trimming cost V 4 bases and J 7 bases; bases outside gene matches: 13. This CDR3 region has 15 residues. The DNA for the CDR3 is TGTGCCAGCAGTGTAGGGGCTAGCGGTTTGCGGGAGCAGTACTTC. It yields the protein CASSVGASGLREQYF.

This clonotype has just a few counts. V and J are TRBV20-1 and TRBJ2-3; 8 bases fit TRBD1. The V segment lost 3 bases and the J segment 3 bases; nucleotides outside the gene matches: 5. Germline V gene sequence: CDR1 DFQATT, CDR2 SNEGSKA (reference sequence). This CDR3 comprises 14 residues. The CDR3 region is CSASSTGGTDTQYF. CDR3 coding DNA: TGCAGTGCTAGTAGTACAGGGGGGACAGATACGCAGTATTTT.

On this clonotype: Being one base from a much bigger clone, this may be a read error. The rearrangement links TRBV12-3 or TRBV12-4 to TRBJ2-3; TRBD1 or TRBD2 may be the D gene (6 bases each). Trimming stripped 6 bases from V and 8 bases from J, with 18 bases between. The CDR3 consists of 14 residues. The CDR3 DNA sequence: TGTGCCAGCAGCCCGAGGGGGGTTGCAGGTACGCAGTATTTT. Translating gives CASSPRGVAGTQYF.

This clonotype was seen a few times. V usage is TRBV24-1 and J usage is TRBJ2-1; D is ambiguous. The length of the CDR3 is 14 residues. The germline gives CDR1 KGHDR, CDR2 SFDVKD. V lost 4 bases and J lost 4, with 10 bases in between. CDR3 nucleotide sequence: TGTGCCACCAGTGAGGGAAGCGATTACAATGAGCAGTTCTTC. This translates into CATSEGSDYNEQFF.

V and J are TRBV11-2 and TRBJ2-3; 8 positions agree with TRBD2. This CDR3 comprises 16 residues. With V trimmed by 0 bases and J by 4 bases, 6 bases remained unmatched. The germline gives CDR1 SGHAT, CDR2 FQNNGV. Here the CDR3 reads CASSLDKAGGADTQYF. CDR3 in DNA: TGTGCCAGCAGCTTAGATAAGGCGGGAGGCGCAGATACGCAGTATTTT.

V usage is TRBV5-8 and J usage is TRBJ1-5, with TRBD1 as a possible D gene (5 bases). This CDR3 is built from 14 residues. The germline gives CDR1 SGHTS, CDR2 YDEGEE. V was shortened by 6 bases and J by 4 bases, with 14 bases between the two germline ends. DNA for the CDR3: TGTGCCAGCAACTTTGGGGGTATGAATCAGCCCCAGCATTTT. The encoded protein is CASNFGGMNQPQHF.

V is TRBV4-2 and J is TRBJ2-1; D not certain. The V and J ends lost 1 base and 4 bases respectively, with 5 bases between them. The CDR3 has 13 amino acids. Looked up from germline, CDR1 is LGHNA and CDR2 is YNFKEQ. The CDR3 here is CASSQVSYNEQFF. The CDR3 DNA is TGTGCCAGCAGCCAAGTATCTTACAATGAGCAGTTCTTC.

The genes are TRBV7-3 and TRBJ2-7, with a weak D call TRBD2 (5 bases). CDR1 SGHTA and CDR2 FQGTGA come from the germline V gene. The V end was cut by 0 bases, the J end by 7 bases, with 10 bases between. The CDR3 runs 13 residues. The CDR3 DNA is TGTGCCAGCAGCTTAACACGGGAAAAAGAGCAGTACGTC. Translation: CASSLTREKEQYV.

The chain uses TRBV27 and TRBJ2-1; 7 bases agree with TRBD2. CDR3 length: 14 amino acids. The germline V gene encodes CDR1 MNHEY and CDR2 SMNVEV (reference sequence). V was clipped by 3 bases and J by 7 bases; unmatched bases: 6. The CDR3 loop is CASSFRLALNEQFF. The CDR3 DNA reads as TGTGCCAGCAGTTTTCGACTAGCCCTGAATGAGCAGTTCTTC.

This clonotype has a handful of counts. The J gene is TRBJ2-7, the V gene TRBV5-6, with TRBD1 matching 7 bases. Germline V gives CDR1 SGHDT, CDR2 YYEEEE. This CDR3 region has 15 residues. V was pared by 1 base and J by 2 bases, with 6 bases of the junction left unmatched. The CDR3 region has the DNA TGTGCCAGCAGCTTGAGGGGGCCCCTGCCCTACGAGCAGTACGTC. This gives the protein CASSLRGPLPYEQYV.